This T cell receptor (beta chain) was observed in a study of CXCR3-negative and CXCR3-positive naive CD8 T cells. General study results and limits: In both naive subsets diversity was comparably high, whereas memory CD8+ cells showed much lower diversity.

The libraries of TRB cDNA were prepared using 5' RACE with UMI labels. TCRdb reworked the 5' RACE reads into one entry per CDR3 protein, no DNA. The sample totals around 45,000 distinct CDR3 sequences. For this clonotype: Its antigen is undetermined.

CD45RO-CCR7+CD27+CD95- was the phenotype of naive CD8+ T cells. Looked up from germline, CDR1 is SGHAT and CDR2 is FQNNGV. The CDR3 has 15 residues. The chain joins TRBV11-2 to TRBJ2-7; the TCRdb call, TRBD1, lacks DNA for checking. The receptor's source is a human donor in good health. Some clones in this sample may be carry-over from other donors' samples. Specimen: naive CXCR3- CD8+ T cells from blood. Subset of the sample: CD45RO-CCR7+CD27+CD95- naive CD8+ T cells lacking CXCR3 (TNR3-). CDR3: CASTAGTGGGYEQYF.